The 21 T cell receptor beta chains listed next were all sequenced from one sample in a study of T cell responses to AZD1222 COVID-19 vaccine. Measured with immunoSEQ multiplex PCR; TCRdb has only the in-frame clones, and not every one. The sample shows over 100,000 clones, around nine tenths of them seen only once. This specimen was peripheral blood, taken on day 0 of AZD1222 vaccination. The receptors shown here come from an adult in good health.

In its sample, this clone was seen once. The chain recombines TRBV12-3 or TRBV12-4 with TRBJ1-3; no clear D gene. V was cut by 7 bases and J by 0 bases, with 4 bases left in between. CDR3 size: 12 residues. The CDR3 protein is CASTNSGNTIYF. In nucleotides, the CDR3 is TGTGCCAGCACGAACTCTGGAAACACCATATATTTT.

J is TRBJ2-5 and V is TRBV4-2; TRBD2 aligns across 7 bases. The CDR3 extends over 15 amino acids. CDR1 is LGHNA and CDR2 is YNFKEQ in the germline V gene. V dropped 4 bases and J dropped 1; count of bases not matched to a gene: 6. Written as DNA, the CDR3 is TGTGCCAGCAGCCCAGCGGAGCGGGGCCAAGAGACCCAGTACTTC. Translation: CASSPAERGQETQYF.

This sequence joins TRBV4-1 and TRBJ2-3; unclear D gene. From germline, CDR1 is MGHRA and CDR2 YSYEKL. The germline V and J ends were trimmed by 3 bases and 8 bases, with 9 bases remaining between them. The CDR3 is 12 residues long. CDR3 bases: TGCGCCAGCAGCCATAAACCGGGTACGCAGTATTTT. Translating gives CASSHKPGTQYF.

The chain is built from TRBV11-2 and TRBJ2-7, with TRBD2 as a possible D gene (6 bases). There are 14 residues in the CDR3. Germline V gene lookup returns CDR1 SGHAT and CDR2 FQNNGV. V was pared by 3 bases and J by 2 bases, with 11 bases between. The CDR3 DNA follows: TGTGCCAGCAGCTTCGGCGGGACGACCTACGAGCAGTACTTC. Its protein product is CASSFGGTTYEQYF. Full variable domain (outside the CDR3, taken from reference TRBV11-2 and TRBJ2-7): EAGVAQSPRYKIIEKRQSVAFWCNPISGHATLYWYQQILGQGPKLLIQFQNNGVVDDSQLPKDRFSAERLKGVDSTLKIQPAKLEDSAVYLCASSFGGTTYEQYFGPGTRLTVT.

In this sample, this clone turned up once. The chain recombines TRBV30 with TRBJ1-6; the D gene is possibly TRBD1 (5 bases). The ends were cut back, 0 bases at V and 6 bases at J, with 18 bases in the middle. The CDR3 is made up of 17 amino acids. Germline V CDR1 and CDR2: GTSNPN, SVGIG (reference sequence). The CDR3 sequence: CAWSVAGAQTGNSPLHF. CDR3 bases: TGTGCCTGGAGTGTCGCCGGGGCCCAAACCGGTAATTCACCCCTCCACTTT.

The V and J genes are TRBV7-7 and TRBJ2-2; TRBD2 aligns across 9 bases. This CDR3 contains 14 residues. Germline V gives CDR1 SSHAT, CDR2 FNYEAQ (reference sequence). CDR3 amino acids: CAAQREANTGELFF. The CDR3, as DNA: TGTGCTGCTCAGCGGGAGGCGAACACCGGGGAGCTGTTTTTT.

This clone was found once. The rearrangement joins TRBV15 to TRBJ1-3; 9 bases are shared with TRBD1. CDR1 is LNHNV and CDR2 is YYDKDF in the germline V gene (reference sequence). J was trimmed by 0 bases and V by 3 bases; bases with no gene match: 0. The CDR3 consists of 15 residues. The DNA of the CDR3 is TGTGCCACCAGCAGGACAGGGGGCTCTGGAAACACCATATATTTT. Translating it yields CATSRTGGSGNTIYF.

The J gene is TRBJ1-4, the V gene TRBV19, with 7 bases fitting TRBD1. This CDR3 comprises 13 residues. Trimming cost V 5 bases and J 8 bases; bases outside gene matches: 5. Germline V gene lookup returns CDR1 LNHDA and CDR2 SQIVND (reference sequence). The CDR3 here is CASSLRTGEKLFF. In DNA, the CDR3 is TGTGCCAGTAGTCTGAGGACAGGCGAAAAACTGTTTTTT. Using reference TRBV19 and TRBJ1-4 for the parts outside the CDR3, the full variable domain is DGGITQSPKYLFRKEGQNVTLSCEQNLNHDAMYWYRQDPGQGLRLIYYSQIVNDFQKGDIAEGYSVSREKKESFPLTVTSAQKNPTAFYLCASSLRTGEKLFFGSGTQLSVL.

This chain uses TRBV9 with TRBJ1-5; 9 bases are shared with TRBD1. CDR1 is SGDLS and CDR2 is YYNGEE in the germline V gene. After removal of 0 bases from V and 5 bases from J, the junction contained 0 bases not matched to a gene. The CDR3 loop spans 14 amino acids. The CDR3 loop is CASSVGTGDQPQHF. The DNA for the CDR3 is TGTGCCAGCAGCGTAGGGACAGGGGATCAGCCCCAGCATTTT. Full variable domain (outside the CDR3, taken from reference TRBV9 and TRBJ1-5): DSGVTQTPKHLITATGQRVTLRCSPRSGDLSVYWYQQSLDQGLQFLIQYYNGEERAKGNILERFSAQQFPDLHSELNLSSLELGDSALYFCASSVGTGDQPQHFGDGTRLSIL.

The chain is built from TRBV4-1 and TRBJ1-6, with a weak D call TRBD1 (5 bases). The CDR3 is 14 amino acids. The germline V and J ends were trimmed by 4 bases and 3 bases, with 7 bases remaining between them. Per the germline V gene, CDR1 is MGHRA and CDR2 is YSYEKL. Written as DNA, the CDR3 is TGCGCCAGCAGCCTGGGGGGCTATAATTCACCCCTCCACTTT. Translating gives CASSLGGYNSPLHF.

There are a few counts of this clone. V usage is TRBV27 and J usage is TRBJ1-4, with 8 bases identical to TRBD1. V gave up 1 base and J gave up 5 bases; unmatched junction bases: 9. The CDR3 totals 17 residues. Looked up from germline, CDR1 is MNHEY and CDR2 is SMNVEV (reference sequence). CDR3 sequence: CASSLWGQAGMNEKLFF. The CDR3 DNA is TGTGCCAGCAGTTTATGGGGACAGGCTGGTATGAATGAAAAACTGTTTTTT.

The CDR3 reads CASSPRGERDYNEQFF. CDR3 sequence (DNA): TGTGCCAGCAGCCCCCGGGGAGAGCGAGATTACAATGAGCAGTTCTTC. The V and J genes are TRBV7-9 and TRBJ2-1; D might be TRBD2 (5 bases). The CDR3 is 16 amino acids. The V end was cut by 5 bases, the J end by 4 bases, with 18 bases between. The V gene's germline CDR1 is SEHNR and CDR2 FQNEAQ (reference sequence).

The J gene is TRBJ1-2, the V gene TRBV28; D is unresolved. Germline values: CDR1 MDHEN, CDR2 SYDVKM. The V gene lost 5 bases and the J gene lost 4 bases, with 11 bases spanning the gap. This CDR3 region has 13 residues. CDR3 amino acids: CASSRSWAYGYTF. For the CDR3, the DNA is TGTGCCAGCAGTAGATCCTGGGCCTATGGCTACACCTTC.

Comments on this clone: One junction end does not reproduce the germline sequence, and a read error may be involved. This chain links TRBV30 with TRBJ2-2; TRBD2 matches at 8 bases. CDR3 length: 16 residues. The germline CDR1 and CDR2 sequences are GTSNPN and SVGIG (reference sequence). CDR3: CAWSQRTSLNSGELFF. CDR3 DNA: TGTGCCTGGAGTCAAAGGACTAGCCTAAACAGCGGGGAGCTGTTTTTT.

The chain couples TRBV21-1 to TRBJ2-7; TRBD2, the table's D call, lacks a check against the DNA. TRBV21-1 counts as a pseudogene. The CDR3 spans 16 residues. The CDR3, as DNA: TGTGCCAGCAGCAAATCCGAAGCGGTCGAATATTACGAGCAGTACTTC. Protein: CASSKSEAVEYYEQYF.

The chain uses TRBV3-1 (or the pseudogene TRBV3-2) and TRBJ1-1; 7 bases agree with TRBD1. The CDR3 is 13 amino acids. V dropped 4 bases and J dropped 11; count of bases not matched to a gene: 10. Germline lookup yields CDR1 LGHDT and CDR2 YNNKEL (reference sequence). The CDR3 loop is CASSPQGRSAAFF. CDR3 bases: TGTGCCAGCAGCCCACAGGGGAGGTCGGCCGCTTTCTTT.

The chain links TRBV7-2 to TRBJ2-5, with TRBD2 matching over 9 bases. The CDR3 runs 15 residues. CDR1 SGHTA and CDR2 FQGNSA come from the germline V gene. Trimming took 5 bases from V and 9 from J; bases not matched to a gene: 13. The CDR3 region is CASSATTSGPGAQYF. The CDR3 nucleotides read TGTGCCAGCAGCGCCACGACTAGCGGTCCAGGAGCCCAGTACTTC.

The gene calls are TRBV19 and TRBJ2-7; 9 positions agree with TRBD2. The germline V gene has CDR1 LNHDA and CDR2 SQIVND (reference sequence). Germline trimming cut 3 bases from V and 1 base from J; bases unmatched to any gene: 4. The CDR3 is 15 residues long. Here the CDR3 DNA reads TGTGCCAGTAGTATCCTAACTAGCGGGTCCTACGAGCAGTACTTC. Amino acids: CASSILTSGSYEQYF.

This clone was detected once. The rearrangement joins TRBV19 to TRBJ2-1; TRBD1 or TRBD2 may be the D gene (5 bases each). V dropped 4 bases and J dropped 5 bases, with 15 bases sitting between them. The CDR3 runs to 15 residues. Germline lookup yields CDR1 LNHDA and CDR2 SQIVND (reference sequence). CDR3: CASSTRTMGDNEQFF. The CDR3, as DNA: TGTGCCAGTAGTACCCGGACAATGGGAGACAATGAGCAGTTCTTC.

The count of this clone is one. This sequence joins TRBV28 and TRBJ1-1; D may be TRBD1 (6 bases). V was clipped by 1 base and J by 0 bases, with 15 bases between them. Germline CDR1 MDHEN, CDR2 SYDVKM. This CDR3 is built from 17 residues. The CDR3 reads CASSLYPGGALNTEAFF. The CDR3 DNA sequence: TGTGCCAGCAGTTTATACCCCGGGGGGGCCCTGAACACTGAAGCTTTCTTT.

This chain links TRBV19 with TRBJ2-1; TRBD2 matches 9 bases. Trimming took 1 base from V and 4 from J; bases not matched to a gene: 8. The CDR3 runs to 17 residues. CDR1 is LNHDA and CDR2 is SQIVND in the germline V gene (reference sequence). CDR3 coding DNA: TGTGCCAGTAGTATAGGGGGTAGCGGGAGCCTTTACAATGAGCAGTTCTTC. It specifies CASSIGGSGSLYNEQFF.